Below, one T cell receptor beta chain is given with its context. Its target is unknown. The sample is drawn from a study of cytomegalovirus exposure and HLA in healthy donors. Study-level background: Unique TCRs numbering about 87 million, obtained from HLA-typed donors, made up an early data release.

CDR3 size: 14 residues. The germline V gene encodes CDR1 SGHRS and CDR2 YFSETQ. This PCR relied on a set of 60 Vbeta primers and 13 Jbeta primers. Libraries were prepared by immunoSEQ multiplex PCR; TCRdb keeps only in-frame clonotypes and omits some of them. The sample yields more than 85,000 clones, around 68% seen once. Overall study results and limits: Information on immune exposure was restricted to one variable (CMV serostatus). TCR beta sequences reportedly predicted most subjects' HLA-A and HLA-B alleles accurately.

V usage is TRBV5-1 and J usage is TRBJ2-5; TRBD2 matches at 9 bases. The DNA end favors TRBJ2-7, so the J call may be wrong. The clonotype comes from a female donor in good health and CMV-seronegative. Sequencing input: PBMCs. The CDR3 reads CASGAGGAPYEQYF. CDR3 DNA sequence: TGCGCCAGCGGTGCGGGAGGGGCCCCCTACGAGCAGTACTTC.